These T cell receptor beta chains were read from a single sample in a study of identical twins. TCRdb re-called the 5' RACE reads through MiXCR, storing one row per CDR3 protein. The table shows 300,000 to 400,000 distinct CDR3 sequences, with about 12% occurring only once. This sample also belongs to another study, concerning yellow fever vaccine responses in identical twins.

Sequencing was carried out using CD8+ T cells sorted from blood. The receptor set was obtained from a woman aged 18-29 years in good health. The CDR3 runs from the conserved cysteine through the conserved F or W. The order of the fields is CDR3 length, J gene, D gene, clone size, V gene, CDR3 DNA, CDR3 protein. D genes are given only for firm matches. Some rows have no size entry. The others give once, few or many, or a class for an expanded clone.

CDR3 length: 17
J gene: TRBJ2-1
D gene: TRBD2
clone size: .
V gene: TRBV18
CDR3 DNA: TGTGCCAGCTCACCACGCTTTCAAGCGGGGGGACTAGATGAGCAGTTCTTC
CDR3 protein: CASSPRFQAGGLDEQFF

CDR3 length: 10
J gene: TRBJ2-5
D gene: .
clone size: few
V gene: TRBV20-1
CDR3 DNA: TGCAGTGCTCCTCTGGAGACCCAGTACTTC
CDR3 protein: CSAPLETQYF

CDR3 length: 15
J gene: TRBJ2-5
D gene: TRBD2
clone size: .
V gene: TRBV6-2/TRBV6-3
CDR3 DNA: TGTGCCAGCACTTTACTAGCGGGAGACGGGGAGACCCAGTACTTC
CDR3 protein: CASTLLAGDGETQYF

CDR3 length: 13
J gene: TRBJ2-3
D gene: TRBD2
clone size: .
V gene: TRBV20-1
CDR3 DNA: TGCAGTGCCGAGCGGGAGGGCCCAGATACGCAGTATTTT
CDR3 protein: CSAEREGPDTQYF

CDR3 length: 15
J gene: TRBJ2-1
D gene: TRBD2
clone size: .
V gene: TRBV12-3/TRBV12-4
CDR3 DNA: TGTGCCAGCAGTCCTAGCGGGAGTCGGTACAATGAGCAGTTCTTC
CDR3 protein: CASSPSGSRYNEQFF

CDR3 length: 14
J gene: TRBJ2-7
D gene: .
clone size: many
V gene: TRBV4-1
CDR3 DNA: TGCGCCAGCAGCCAATCAAAGCTCGGATACGAGCAGTACTTC
CDR3 protein: CASSQSKLGYEQYF

CDR3 length: 13
J gene: TRBJ2-2
D gene: .
clone size: .
V gene: TRBV29-1
CDR3 DNA: TGCAGCGTTAAACAAGCGAACACCGGGGAGCTGTTTTTT
CDR3 protein: CSVKQANTGELFF

CDR3 length: 13
J gene: TRBJ1-1
D gene: .
clone size: few
V gene: TRBV6-4
CDR3 DNA: TGTGCCAGCAGTCAATCGGGCAGTTCTGAAGCTTTCTTT
CDR3 protein: CASSQSGSSEAFF

CDR3 length: 14
J gene: TRBJ2-3
D gene: .
clone size: few
V gene: TRBV15
CDR3 DNA: TGTGCCACCAGCAGGGTCCGCTTCACAGATACGCAGTATTTT
CDR3 protein: CATSRVRFTDTQYF

CDR3 length: 15
J gene: TRBJ2-3
D gene: .
clone size: .
V gene: TRBV5-1
CDR3 DNA: TGCGCCAGCAGCTTGGCAGGGGGGAGCCCAGATACGCAGTATTTT
CDR3 protein: CASSLAGGSPDTQYF

CDR3 length: 14
J gene: TRBJ2-7
D gene: TRBD1
clone size: few
V gene: TRBV6-2/TRBV6-3
CDR3 DNA: TGTGCCAGCAGTTCCCCGGGACAGGTCTACGAGCAGTACTTC
CDR3 protein: CASSSPGQVYEQYF

CDR3 length: 13
J gene: TRBJ2-1
D gene: TRBD2
clone size: few
V gene: TRBV27
CDR3 DNA: TGTGCCAGCAGTCTCGAGAGACTAGCTGAGCAGTTCTTC
CDR3 protein: CASSLERLAEQFF

CDR3 length: 18
J gene: TRBJ2-7
D gene: TRBD2
clone size: .
V gene: TRBV20-1
CDR3 DNA: TGCAGTGCCCCCGGGGGGACTAGCGGGATCGGTATTCCCTACGAGCAGTACTTC
CDR3 protein: CSAPGGTSGIGIPYEQYF

CDR3 length: 12
J gene: TRBJ1-6
D gene: .
clone size: .
V gene: TRBV7-9
CDR3 DNA: TGTGCCAGCACCGGTGGGGGTCCACCCCTCCACTTT
CDR3 protein: CASTGGGPPLHF

CDR3 length: 15
J gene: TRBJ2-1
D gene: .
clone size: .
V gene: TRBV14
CDR3 DNA: TGTGCCAGCAGCCAAGATCAAAGCTCCTACAATGAGCAGTTCTTC
CDR3 protein: CASSQDQSSYNEQFF

CDR3 length: 13
J gene: TRBJ2-1
D gene: .
clone size: few
V gene: TRBV7-9
CDR3 DNA: TGTGCCAGCAGCTTCGACGAATACAATGAGCAGTTCTTC
CDR3 protein: CASSFDEYNEQFF

CDR3 length: 15
J gene: TRBJ2-1
D gene: .
clone size: many
V gene: TRBV7-8
CDR3 DNA: TGTGCCAGCAGCGCGGGGCAGGGTGGTCTCCATGAGCAGTTCTTC
CDR3 protein: CASSAGQGGLHEQFF

CDR3 length: 14
J gene: TRBJ2-2
D gene: .
clone size: few
V gene: TRBV4-2
CDR3 DNA: TGTGCCAGCAGCCAAGGCCTATTGCCCGGGGAGCTGTTTTTT
CDR3 protein: CASSQGLLPGELFF

CDR3 length: 13
J gene: TRBJ1-5
D gene: TRBD1
clone size: .
V gene: TRBV7-9
CDR3 DNA: TGTGCCAGCAGAGGACAGGGGGGCCAGCCCCAGCATTTT
CDR3 protein: CASRGQGGQPQHF

CDR3 length: 15
J gene: TRBJ2-7
D gene: .
clone size: .
V gene: TRBV6-5
CDR3 DNA: TGTGCCAGCAGTTTATTACCCCAGACCCTGGACGAGCAGTACTTC
CDR3 protein: CASSLLPQTLDEQYF

CDR3 length: 14
J gene: TRBJ2-5
D gene: .
clone size: .
V gene: TRBV21-1
CDR3 DNA: TGTGCCAGCAGCAAAGACACAGACCAAGAGACCCAGTACTTC
CDR3 protein: CASSKDTDQETQYF

CDR3 length: 14
J gene: TRBJ1-5
D gene: .
clone size: few
V gene: TRBV7-9
CDR3 DNA: TGTGCCAGCAGCCCTTGGGGGGACAATCAGCCCCAGCATTTT
CDR3 protein: CASSPWGDNQPQHF

CDR3 length: 20
J gene: TRBJ2-5
D gene: TRBD1
clone size: few
V gene: TRBV12-3/TRBV12-4
CDR3 DNA: TGTGCCAGCAGCCCAACCGGGACAGGGGGCCCCGTCCACCGCCAAGAGACCCAGTACTTC
CDR3 protein: CASSPTGTGGPVHRQETQYF

CDR3 length: 16
J gene: TRBJ2-7
D gene: .
clone size: .
V gene: TRBV2
CDR3 DNA: TGTGCCAGCAGTGAAGAGCGAGGGAGCCCAGGTCCCGAGCAGTACTTC
CDR3 protein: CASSEERGSPGPEQYF

CDR3 length: 17
J gene: TRBJ2-1
D gene: TRBD2
clone size: few
V gene: TRBV7-8
CDR3 DNA: TGTGCCAGCAGCTTAGGCCCCGGACTAGCGGGGGACAATGAGCAGTTCTTC
CDR3 protein: CASSLGPGLAGDNEQFF

CDR3 length: 14
J gene: TRBJ2-7
D gene: TRBD1
clone size: few
V gene: TRBV11-2
CDR3 DNA: TGTGCCAGCCGGGGGGACAGGGTTTTGGACGAGCAGTACTTC
CDR3 protein: CASRGDRVLDEQYF

CDR3 length: 15
J gene: TRBJ2-1
D gene: .
clone size: .
V gene: TRBV20-1
CDR3 DNA: TGCAGTGCGGTAGCCTCTAGGGGGATGAAGGGTGAGCAGTTCTTC
CDR3 protein: CSAVASRGMKGEQFF

CDR3 length: 15
J gene: TRBJ2-7
D gene: .
clone size: .
V gene: TRBV28
CDR3 DNA: TGTGCCAGCAGTTTAATTCGGGTTCCCTCCTACGAGCAGTACTTC
CDR3 protein: CASSLIRVPSYEQYF

CDR3 length: 13
J gene: TRBJ2-7
D gene: .
clone size: .
V gene: TRBV11-2
CDR3 DNA: TGTGCCAGCAGCTTTCCTGGTCCCTACGAGCAGTACTTC
CDR3 protein: CASSFPGPYEQYF

CDR3 length: 13
J gene: TRBJ1-5
D gene: .
clone size: few
V gene: TRBV28
CDR3 DNA: TGTGCCAGCGGGGGTTTCAGCAATCAGCCCCAGCATTTT
CDR3 protein: CASGGFSNQPQHF

CDR3 length: 16
J gene: TRBJ2-5
D gene: TRBD2
clone size: few
V gene: TRBV3-1
CDR3 DNA: TGTGCCAGCAGCCCTTCGAGCGGGGGAGGACAAGAGACCCAGTACTTC
CDR3 protein: CASSPSSGGGQETQYF

CDR3 length: 15
J gene: TRBJ2-3
D gene: .
clone size: few
V gene: TRBV7-6
CDR3 DNA: TGTGCCAGCAGCTTGTATGAACTGGGGGCCGATACGCAGTATTTT
CDR3 protein: CASSLYELGADTQYF

CDR3 length: 14
J gene: TRBJ1-1
D gene: TRBD1
clone size: .
V gene: TRBV13
CDR3 DNA: TGTGCCAGCACCTGGCAGGGGGCTAACACTGAAGCTTTCTTT
CDR3 protein: CASTWQGANTEAFF

CDR3 length: 13
J gene: TRBJ2-3
D gene: .
clone size: few
V gene: TRBV29-1
CDR3 DNA: TGCAGCGTTGGGGAGGTCGGCACAGATACGCAGTATTTT
CDR3 protein: CSVGEVGTDTQYF

CDR3 length: 15
J gene: TRBJ2-7
D gene: .
clone size: few
V gene: TRBV14
CDR3 DNA: TGTGCCAGCAGCCAAGCCGGGACACCGACATACGAGCAGTACTTC
CDR3 protein: CASSQAGTPTYEQYF

CDR3 length: 17
J gene: TRBJ2-1
D gene: TRBD2
clone size: few
V gene: TRBV15
CDR3 DNA: TGTGCCACCAGCAGAGATCGACTAGCGGGGTCCTACAATGAGCAGTTCTTC
CDR3 protein: CATSRDRLAGSYNEQFF

CDR3 length: 14
J gene: TRBJ1-5
D gene: .
clone size: few
V gene: TRBV2
CDR3 DNA: TGTGCCAGCAGTGAGGCAGATTTTAATCAGCCCCAGCATTTT
CDR3 protein: CASSEADFNQPQHF

CDR3 length: 15
J gene: TRBJ2-7
D gene: TRBD1
clone size: .
V gene: TRBV6-1
CDR3 DNA: TGTGCCAGCAGTCCCCGTGGACAGGGTTTCTACGAGCAGTACTTC
CDR3 protein: CASSPRGQGFYEQYF

CDR3 length: 15
J gene: TRBJ1-1
D gene: .
clone size: few
V gene: TRBV5-1
CDR3 DNA: TGCGCCAGCAGCCCAGTCGCAGGGTTGGACACTGAAGCTTTCTTT
CDR3 protein: CASSPVAGLDTEAFF